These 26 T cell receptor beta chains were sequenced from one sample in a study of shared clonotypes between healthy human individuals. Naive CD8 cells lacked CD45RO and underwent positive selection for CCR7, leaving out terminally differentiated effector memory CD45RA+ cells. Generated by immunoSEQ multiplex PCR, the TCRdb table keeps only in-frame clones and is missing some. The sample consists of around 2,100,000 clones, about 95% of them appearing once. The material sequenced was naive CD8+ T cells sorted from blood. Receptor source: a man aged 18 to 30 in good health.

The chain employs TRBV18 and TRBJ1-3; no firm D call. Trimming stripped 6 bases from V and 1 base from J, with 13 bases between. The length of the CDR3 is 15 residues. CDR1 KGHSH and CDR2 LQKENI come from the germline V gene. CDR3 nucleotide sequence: TGTGCCAGCTCCCCCGGAGGAGGGTCTGGAAACACCATATATTTT. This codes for CASSPGGGSGNTIYF.

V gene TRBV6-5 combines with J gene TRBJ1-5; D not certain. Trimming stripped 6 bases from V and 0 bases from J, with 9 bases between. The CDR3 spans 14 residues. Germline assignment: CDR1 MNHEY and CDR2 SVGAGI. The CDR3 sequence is CASRSQNSNQPQHF. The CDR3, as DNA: TGTGCCAGCAGATCCCAAAATAGCAATCAGCCCCAGCATTTT.

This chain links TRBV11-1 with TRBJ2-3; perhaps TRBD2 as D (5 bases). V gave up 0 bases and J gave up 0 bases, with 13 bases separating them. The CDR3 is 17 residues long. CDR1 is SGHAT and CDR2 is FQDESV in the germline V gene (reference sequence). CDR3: CASSLAGVRRSTDTQYF. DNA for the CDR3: TGTGCCAGCAGCTTAGCCGGGGTAAGGCGAAGCACAGATACGCAGTATTTT.

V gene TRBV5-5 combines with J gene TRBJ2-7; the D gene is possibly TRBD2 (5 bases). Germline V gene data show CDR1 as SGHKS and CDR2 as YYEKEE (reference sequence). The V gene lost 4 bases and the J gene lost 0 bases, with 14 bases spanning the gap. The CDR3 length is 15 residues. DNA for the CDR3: TGTGCCAGCAGCCAATATGCCGGGAACTCCTACGAGCAGTACTTC. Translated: CASSQYAGNSYEQYF.

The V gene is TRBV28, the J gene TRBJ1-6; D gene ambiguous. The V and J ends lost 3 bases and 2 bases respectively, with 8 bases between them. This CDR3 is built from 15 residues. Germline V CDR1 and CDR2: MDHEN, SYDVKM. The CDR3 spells CASSLRGTYNSPLHF. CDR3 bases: TGTGCCAGCAGTTTGCGGGGAACCTATAATTCACCCCTCCACTTT.

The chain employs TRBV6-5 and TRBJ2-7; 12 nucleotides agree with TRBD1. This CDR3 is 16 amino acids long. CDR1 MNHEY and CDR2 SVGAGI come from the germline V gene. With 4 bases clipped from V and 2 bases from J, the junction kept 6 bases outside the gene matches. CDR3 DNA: TGTGCCAGCAGTTCCGGGACAGGGGGCCCTCCCTACGAGCAGTACTTC. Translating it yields CASSSGTGGPPYEQYF.

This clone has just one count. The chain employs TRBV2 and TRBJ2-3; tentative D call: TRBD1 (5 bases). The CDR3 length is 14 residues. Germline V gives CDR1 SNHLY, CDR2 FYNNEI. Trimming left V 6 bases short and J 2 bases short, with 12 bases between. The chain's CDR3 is CASREDTYTDTQYF. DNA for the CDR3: TGTGCCAGCAGAGAGGACACTTACACAGATACGCAGTATTTT.

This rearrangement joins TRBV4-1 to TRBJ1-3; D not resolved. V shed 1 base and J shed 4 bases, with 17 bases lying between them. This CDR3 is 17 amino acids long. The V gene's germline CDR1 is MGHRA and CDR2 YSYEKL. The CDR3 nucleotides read TGCGCCAGCAGCCAAGGATCCTGGGATTCGGAAGGAAACACCATATATTTT. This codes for CASSQGSWDSEGNTIYF.

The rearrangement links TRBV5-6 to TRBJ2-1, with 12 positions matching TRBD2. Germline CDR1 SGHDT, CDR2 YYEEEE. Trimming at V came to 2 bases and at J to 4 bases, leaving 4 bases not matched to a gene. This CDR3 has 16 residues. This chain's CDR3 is CASSFWTSGVYNEQFF. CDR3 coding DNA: TGTGCCAGCAGCTTCTGGACTAGCGGGGTTTACAATGAGCAGTTCTTC.

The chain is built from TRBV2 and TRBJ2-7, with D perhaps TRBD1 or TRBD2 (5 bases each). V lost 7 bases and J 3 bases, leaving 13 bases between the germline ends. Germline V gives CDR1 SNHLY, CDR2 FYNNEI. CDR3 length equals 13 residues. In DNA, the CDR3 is TGTGCCAGCACACCGGGACGGGGCTACGAGCAGTACTTC. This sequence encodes CASTPGRGYEQYF.

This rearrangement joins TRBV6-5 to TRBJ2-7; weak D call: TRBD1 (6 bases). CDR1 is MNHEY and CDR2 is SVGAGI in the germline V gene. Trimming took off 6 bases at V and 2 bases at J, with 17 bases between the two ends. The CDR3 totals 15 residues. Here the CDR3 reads CASRKIGGSPYEQYF. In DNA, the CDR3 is TGTGCCAGCAGAAAGATAGGGGGATCCCCCTACGAGCAGTACTTC.

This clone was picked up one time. CDR3 region: CASSEWGDHEWDTGELFF. CDR3 bases: TGTGCCAGCAGTGAATGGGGCGATCACGAGTGGGACACCGGGGAGCTGTTTTTT. The chain is built from TRBV25-1 and TRBJ2-2; D might be TRBD1 (5 bases). Germline V gene sequence: CDR1 MGHDK, CDR2 SYGVNS. Trimming stripped 1 base from V and 3 bases from J, with 18 bases between. The CDR3 runs 18 residues. Variable domain in full (rest from reference TRBV25-1 and TRBJ2-2): EADIYQTPRYLVIGTGKKITLECSQTMGHDKMYWYQQDPGMELHLIHYSYGVNSTEKGDLSSESTVSRIRTEHFPLTLESARPSHTSQYLCASSEWGDHEWDTGELFFGEGSRLTVL.

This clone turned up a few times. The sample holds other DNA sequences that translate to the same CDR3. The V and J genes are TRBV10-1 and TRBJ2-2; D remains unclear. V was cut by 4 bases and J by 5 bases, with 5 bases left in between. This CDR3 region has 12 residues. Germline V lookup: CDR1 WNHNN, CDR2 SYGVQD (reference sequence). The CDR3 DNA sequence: TGCGCCAGCAGTGGAGTAACCGGGGAGCTGTTTTTT. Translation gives CASSGVTGELFF.

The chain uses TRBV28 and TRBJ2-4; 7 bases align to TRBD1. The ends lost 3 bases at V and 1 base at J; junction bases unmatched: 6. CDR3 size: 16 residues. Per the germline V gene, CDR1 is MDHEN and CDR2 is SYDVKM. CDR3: CASSFYTGAAKNIQYF. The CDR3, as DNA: TGTGCCAGCAGTTTCTATACAGGGGCGGCCAAAAACATTCAGTACTTC.

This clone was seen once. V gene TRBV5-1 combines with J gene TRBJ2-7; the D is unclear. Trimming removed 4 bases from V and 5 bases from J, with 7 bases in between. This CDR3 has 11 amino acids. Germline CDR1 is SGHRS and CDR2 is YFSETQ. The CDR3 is CASSLMNEQYF. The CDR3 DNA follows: TGCGCCAGCAGCCTTATGAACGAGCAGTACTTC. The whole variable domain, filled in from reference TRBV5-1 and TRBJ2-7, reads KAGVTQTPRYLIKTRGQQVTLSCSPISGHRSVSWYQQTPGQGLQFLFEYFSETQRNKGNFPGRFSGRQFSNSRSEMNVSTLELGDSALYLCASSLMNEQYFGPGTRLTVT.

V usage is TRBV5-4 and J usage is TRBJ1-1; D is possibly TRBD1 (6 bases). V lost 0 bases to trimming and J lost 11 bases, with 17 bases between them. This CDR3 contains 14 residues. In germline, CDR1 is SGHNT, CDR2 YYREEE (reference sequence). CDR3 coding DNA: TGTGCCAGCAGCTTGGCCGATTGGGGGGGCGCGGCTTTCTTT. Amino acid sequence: CASSLADWGGAAFF.

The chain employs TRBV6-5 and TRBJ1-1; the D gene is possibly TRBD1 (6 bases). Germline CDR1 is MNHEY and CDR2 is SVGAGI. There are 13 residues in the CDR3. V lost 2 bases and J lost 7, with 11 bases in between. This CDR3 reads CASSYESGDEAFF. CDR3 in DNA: TGTGCCAGCAGTTACGAGTCAGGGGATGAAGCTTTCTTT.

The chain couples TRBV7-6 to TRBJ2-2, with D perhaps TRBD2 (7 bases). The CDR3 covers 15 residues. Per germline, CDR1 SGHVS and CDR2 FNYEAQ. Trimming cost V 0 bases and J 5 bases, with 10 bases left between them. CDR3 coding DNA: TGTGCCAGCAGCTTAGCGGGGGGGCATACCGGGGAGCTGTTTTTT. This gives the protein CASSLAGGHTGELFF.

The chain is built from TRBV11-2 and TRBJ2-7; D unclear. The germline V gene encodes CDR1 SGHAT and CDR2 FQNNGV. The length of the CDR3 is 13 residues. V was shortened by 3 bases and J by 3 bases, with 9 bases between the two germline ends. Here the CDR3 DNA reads TGTGCCAGCAGCTTCGGGTCCCGCTACGAGCAGTACTTC. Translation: CASSFGSRYEQYF.

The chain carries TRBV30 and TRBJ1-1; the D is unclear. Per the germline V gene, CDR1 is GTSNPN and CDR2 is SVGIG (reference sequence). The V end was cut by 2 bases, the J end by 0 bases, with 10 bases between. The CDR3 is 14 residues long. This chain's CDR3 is CAWSKGYMNTEAFF. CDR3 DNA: TGTGCCTGGAGTAAAGGGTACATGAACACTGAAGCTTTCTTT. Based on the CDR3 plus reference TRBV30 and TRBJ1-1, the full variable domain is SQTIHQWPATLVQPVGSPLSLECTVEGTSNPNLYWYRQAAGRGLQLLFYSVGIGQISSEVPQNLSASRPQDRQFILSSKKLLLSDSGFYLCAWSKGYMNTEAFFGQGTRLTVV.

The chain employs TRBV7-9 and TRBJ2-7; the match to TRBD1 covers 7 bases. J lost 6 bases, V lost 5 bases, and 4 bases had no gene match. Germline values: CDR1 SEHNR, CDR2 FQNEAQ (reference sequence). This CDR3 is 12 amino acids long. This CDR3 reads CASSGDSAEQYF. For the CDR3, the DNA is TGTGCCAGCAGCGGGGACAGCGCCGAGCAGTACTTC.

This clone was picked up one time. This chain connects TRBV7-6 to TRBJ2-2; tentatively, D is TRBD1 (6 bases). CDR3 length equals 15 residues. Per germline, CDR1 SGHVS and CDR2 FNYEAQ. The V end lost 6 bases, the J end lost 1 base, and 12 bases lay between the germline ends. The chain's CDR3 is CASRDGQRNTGELFF. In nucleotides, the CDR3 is TGTGCCAGCAGGGATGGACAGAGGAACACCGGGGAGCTGTTTTTT.

The CDR3 spells CASRTDSNTGNTIYF. The CDR3 DNA reads TGTGCCAGCAGGACCGACAGCAACACTGGAAACACCATATATTTT. This chain links TRBV6-5 with TRBJ1-3, with a tentative D call TRBD1 (5 bases). Per germline, CDR1 MNHEY and CDR2 SVGAGI. V was clipped by 6 bases and J by 2 bases, with 14 bases between them. The CDR3 extends over 15 amino acids.

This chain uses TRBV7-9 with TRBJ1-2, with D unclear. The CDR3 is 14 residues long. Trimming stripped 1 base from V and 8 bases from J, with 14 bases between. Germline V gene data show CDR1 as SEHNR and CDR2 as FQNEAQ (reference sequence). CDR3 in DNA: TGTGCCAGCAGCTTAGTCACCAGCCTCCTGGGCTACACCTTC. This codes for CASSLVTSLLGYTF.

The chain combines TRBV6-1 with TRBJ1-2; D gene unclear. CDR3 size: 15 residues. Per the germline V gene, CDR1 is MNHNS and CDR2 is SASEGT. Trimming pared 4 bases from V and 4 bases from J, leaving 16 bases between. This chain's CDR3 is CASSAGLNPLYGYTF. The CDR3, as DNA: TGTGCCAGCAGTGCAGGCCTCAATCCCCTCTATGGCTACACCTTC.

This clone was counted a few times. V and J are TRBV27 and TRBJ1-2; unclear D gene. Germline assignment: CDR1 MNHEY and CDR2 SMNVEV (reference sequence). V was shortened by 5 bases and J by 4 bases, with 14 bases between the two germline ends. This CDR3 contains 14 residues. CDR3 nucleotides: TGTGCCAGCAGTCCCCGACTTGCTTCCTATGGCTACACCTTC. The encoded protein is CASSPRLASYGYTF.